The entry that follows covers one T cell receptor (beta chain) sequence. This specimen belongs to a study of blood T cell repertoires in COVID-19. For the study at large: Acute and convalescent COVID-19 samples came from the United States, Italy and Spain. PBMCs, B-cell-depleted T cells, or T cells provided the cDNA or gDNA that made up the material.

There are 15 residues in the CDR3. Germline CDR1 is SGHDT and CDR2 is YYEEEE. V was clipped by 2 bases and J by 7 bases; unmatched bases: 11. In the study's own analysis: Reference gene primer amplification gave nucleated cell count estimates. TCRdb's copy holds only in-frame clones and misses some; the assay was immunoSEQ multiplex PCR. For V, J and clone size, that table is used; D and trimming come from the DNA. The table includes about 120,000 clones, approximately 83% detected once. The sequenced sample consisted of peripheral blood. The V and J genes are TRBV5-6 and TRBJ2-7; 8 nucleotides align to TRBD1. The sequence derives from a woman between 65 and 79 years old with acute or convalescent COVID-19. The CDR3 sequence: CASSFPGQVMREQYF. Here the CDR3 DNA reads TGTGCCAGCAGCTTCCCGGGACAGGTGATGAGGGAGCAGTACTTC.